This T cell receptor beta chain was sequenced during a study of T cells in Graves' hyperthyroidism and ophthalmopathy. This clonotype has at least ten counts. RNA transcripts gave rise to amplified TCR beta CDR3 regions. The TCR CDR3 first-round RT-PCR relied on the HTBI primer set. TCRdb reprocessed the multiplex PCR reads via MiXCR and lists one record per CDR3 protein. The sample includes some 700,000 distinct CDR3 sequences, around 16% of them seen just once. The origin of this receptor is a man aged 45-65 years with Graves' hyperthyroidism. The specimen was blood.

The CDR3 region is CASSPFTSGSNTGELFF. CDR3 nucleotide sequence: TGTGCCAGCTCACCCTTCACTAGCGGCTCGAACACCGGGGAGCTGTTTTTT. V usage is TRBV18 and J usage is TRBJ2-2; 8 bases line up with TRBD2. Germline V CDR1 and CDR2: KGHSH, LQKENI. V was pared by 3 bases and J by 0 bases, with 6 bases of the junction left unmatched. The CDR3 contains 17 residues. Supplemented by reference TRBV18 and TRBJ2-2, the full variable domain reads NAGVMQNPRHLVRRRGQEARLRCSPMKGHSHVYWYRQLPEEGLKFMVYLQKENIIDESGMPKERFSAEFPKEGPSILRIQQVVRGDSAAYFCASSPFTSGSNTGELFFGEGSRLTVL.